The 29 T cell receptor beta chains given below trace back to one sample, sequenced in a study of monozygotic twins with inflammatory bowel disease. Reanalyzing the 5' RACE reads, TCRdb keeps one entry per CDR3 protein, without DNA. Recorded here are over 110,000 distinct CDR3 sequences; the top ten clones represent 2.4%. The sequenced sample was blood. These receptors originate from a human donor with ulcerative colitis or Crohn's disease, or a healthy co-twin of an affected twin (not recorded which).

This sequence joins TRBV7-2 and TRBJ2-3; TCRdb's D call, TRBD2, is unchecked because there is no DNA. This CDR3 is 14 amino acids long. CDR1 is SGHTA and CDR2 is FQGNSA in the germline V gene. CDR3 region: CASSSYRGTDTQYF.

The V call is TRBV18, the J call TRBJ2-3; TCRdb selects TRBD1, and the lack of DNA leaves this call unchecked. The CDR3 length is 16 residues. The germline gives CDR1 KGHSH, CDR2 LQKENI. CDR3 sequence reads: CASSPPGTVSTDTQYF.

This rearrangement joins TRBV6-5 to TRBJ2-4; the D call of TRBD2 rests on TCRdb alone, since no DNA is present to check it. This CDR3 contains 17 residues. Germline V gene data show CDR1 as MNHEY and CDR2 as SVGAGI. The CDR3 loop reads CASSSDNRLALKNIQYF.

The V and J genes are TRBV20-1 and TRBJ1-5; lacking DNA, the TRBD1 call made by TCRdb goes unchecked. This CDR3 is built from 18 residues. Germline CDR1 DFQATT, CDR2 SNEGSKA (reference sequence). The CDR3 protein is CSARGWGTTGGTNQPQHF.

This chain's CDR3 is CASNRAAGAAGGKLFF. This chain uses TRBV3-1 with TRBJ1-4; TCRdb's D call of TRBD1 is untestable without DNA. The CDR3 is 16 amino acids. CDR1 is LGHDT and CDR2 is YNNKEL in the germline V gene (reference sequence).

The J gene is TRBJ2-1, the V gene TRBV6-6. Germline CDR1 is MNHNY and CDR2 is SVGAGI (reference sequence). The CDR3 runs to 13 residues. CDR3 in amino acids: CASQTEFYNEQFF.

The rearrangement joins TRBV9 to TRBJ2-1; the D call of TRBD2 rests on TCRdb alone, since no DNA is present to check it. This CDR3 comprises 19 residues. CDR1 and CDR2 from the germline V gene are SGDLS and YYNGEE. The CDR3 protein is CASSVQTSGGAYEVNEQFF.

The chain combines TRBV2 with TRBJ1-2; lacking DNA, the TRBD1 call made by TCRdb goes unchecked. The germline CDR1 and CDR2 sequences are SNHLY and FYNNEI. The length of the CDR3 is 14 residues. This chain's CDR3 is CASSVYRGNYGYTF.

The V call is TRBV11-1, the J call TRBJ1-3; TCRdb gives TRBD1 as the D gene, but with no DNA this cannot be confirmed. This CDR3 spans 16 amino acids. Germline CDR1 reads SGHAT; CDR2 reads FQDESV (reference sequence). Here the CDR3 reads CASSFWGQLSGNTIYF.

The rearrangement uses TRBV11-2 and TRBJ2-5; TCRdb proposes TRBD1, but this gene call is untestable without DNA. The CDR3 runs to 14 residues. The germline CDR1 and CDR2 sequences are SGHAT and FQNNGV. CDR3 amino acids: CASSLGVSGETQYF. The whole variable domain, remainder taken from reference TRBV11-2 and TRBJ2-5, is EAGVAQSPRYKIIEKRQSVAFWCNPISGHATLYWYQQILGQGPKLLIQFQNNGVVDDSQLPKDRFSAERLKGVDSTLKIQPAKLEDSAVYLCASSLGVSGETQYFGPGTRLLVL.

The genes are TRBV3-1 and TRBJ1-4. The length of the CDR3 is 14 residues. The germline V gene encodes CDR1 LGHDT and CDR2 YNNKEL (reference sequence). This CDR3 reads CASRSRENNEKLFF.

The rearrangement links TRBV7-2 to TRBJ1-5. The CDR3 is made up of 15 amino acids. Germline V gene sequence: CDR1 SGHTA, CDR2 FQGNSA. The CDR3 here is CASSLEAISNQPQHF. Full variable domain (missing parts from reference TRBV7-2 and TRBJ1-5): GAGVSQSPSNKVTEKGKDVELRCDPISGHTALYWYRQSLGQGLEFLIYFQGNSAPDKSGLPSDRFSAERTGGSVSTLTIQRTQQEDSAVYLCASSLEAISNQPQHFGDGTRLSIL.

The chain's CDR3 is CASSPEGGSPLHF. The rearrangement uses TRBV7-9 and TRBJ1-6; TCRdb selects TRBD1, and the lack of DNA leaves this call unchecked. The CDR3 is 13 amino acids. The germline gives CDR1 SEHNR, CDR2 FQNEAQ (reference sequence).

The CDR3: CSVKGQGSYGYTF. This sequence joins TRBV29-1 and TRBJ1-2; TCRdb returns TRBD1, unconfirmable since there is no DNA. Germline CDR1 and CDR2: SQVTM and ANQGSEA. This CDR3 has 13 residues.

The V call is TRBV5-1, the J call TRBJ2-7; checking the TCRdb D call of TRBD2 is not possible without DNA. Germline V CDR1 and CDR2: SGHRS, YFSETQ. The length of the CDR3 is 15 residues. This CDR3 is CASSLGTSGASEQYF. The variable domain in full, with the rest retrieved from reference TRBV5-1 and TRBJ2-7, is KAGVTQTPRYLIKTRGQQVTLSCSPISGHRSVSWYQQTPGQGLQFLFEYFSETQRNKGNFPGRFSGRQFSNSRSEMNVSTLELGDSALYLCASSLGTSGASEQYFGPGTRLTVT.

This chain joins TRBV30 and TRBJ2-3. Germline V gene lookup returns CDR1 GTSNPN and CDR2 SVGIG (reference sequence). This CDR3 has 13 amino acids. CDR3 residues: CAWSVDSTDTQYF.

The chain couples TRBV20-1 to TRBJ2-1. CDR1 and CDR2 from the germline V gene are DFQATT and SNEGSKA (reference sequence). CDR3 length: 15 amino acids. CDR3 loop: CSAQDLLGVYNEQFF.

V and J are TRBV7-2 and TRBJ1-6; there is no DNA to check the TCRdb D call of TRBD1. The CDR3 is made up of 14 amino acids. Germline assignment: CDR1 SGHTA and CDR2 FQGNSA. CDR3 amino acids: CASSFKMGGSPLHF. The full variable domain, rest sourced from reference TRBV7-2 and TRBJ1-6, is GAGVSQSPSNKVTEKGKDVELRCDPISGHTALYWYRQSLGQGLEFLIYFQGNSAPDKSGLPSDRFSAERTGGSVSTLTIQRTQQEDSAVYLCASSFKMGGSPLHFGNGTRLTVT.

This sequence joins TRBV5-1 and TRBJ2-2; as DNA is missing, the TRBD1 call by TCRdb cannot be tested. Germline V gene data show CDR1 as SGHRS and CDR2 as YFSETQ. This CDR3 comprises 15 residues. The CDR3 here is CASSLQGSNTGELFF. The full variable domain, completed using reference TRBV5-1 and TRBJ2-2, is KAGVTQTPRYLIKTRGQQVTLSCSPISGHRSVSWYQQTPGQGLQFLFEYFSETQRNKGNFPGRFSGRQFSNSRSEMNVSTLELGDSALYLCASSLQGSNTGELFFGEGSRLTVL.

The rearrangement joins TRBV24-1 to TRBJ1-5. CDR3 length: 16 amino acids. Germline loops: CDR1 KGHDR, CDR2 SFDVKD. The CDR3 sequence: CATSDSSGSSNQPQHF.

V and J are TRBV29-1 and TRBJ2-5; no DNA is available, so the TRBD2 call from TCRdb remains unchecked. The CDR3 spans 16 residues. CDR1 and CDR2 (germline): SQVTM, ANQGSEA. The CDR3 sequence is CSVEPPGGKYQETQYF.

CDR3 sequence reads: CASSVDRIEAFF. This chain links TRBV5-1 with TRBJ1-1; TCRdb picks TRBD1, but there is no DNA to check that call. Germline-derived CDR1 and CDR2 are SGHRS and YFSETQ. CDR3 length equals 12 residues.

The chain recombines TRBV4-3 with TRBJ2-1; TCRdb's D call of TRBD1 is untestable without DNA. This CDR3 spans 14 amino acids. CDR1 is LGHNA and CDR2 is YSLEER in the germline V gene. CDR3 amino acids: CASNQTGKYNEQFF.

V gene TRBV5-1 combines with J gene TRBJ1-1; TCRdb's D call, TRBD1, is unchecked because there is no DNA. This CDR3 spans 16 amino acids. Germline CDR1 SGHRS, CDR2 YFSETQ. This chain's CDR3 is CASSSPDRGLYTEAFF.

The gene calls are TRBV9 and TRBJ2-7; TCRdb indicates TRBD1, and absent DNA this call remains unverified. This CDR3 comprises 14 residues. Germline CDR1 is SGDLS and CDR2 is YYNGEE. CDR3 sequence: CASSAGTGPYEQYF.

The rearrangement joins TRBV29-1 to TRBJ1-6; the TRBD1 assignment by TCRdb is unverifiable without DNA. This CDR3 contains 13 residues. Germline V gene sequence: CDR1 SQVTM, CDR2 ANQGSEA. The CDR3 is CSVRGQGSSPLHF.

J is TRBJ2-1 and V is TRBV20-1; the D call of TRBD2 rests on TCRdb alone, since no DNA is present to check it. This CDR3 region has 14 residues. The germline V gene has CDR1 DFQATT and CDR2 SNEGSKA (reference sequence). The CDR3 sequence: CSARLAGGGNEQFF.

This chain uses TRBV7-3 with TRBJ1-1. The CDR3 spans 14 residues. Germline loops: CDR1 SGHTA, CDR2 FQGTGA. CDR3 protein: CASSFSGGTTEAFF.

This chain joins TRBV20-1 and TRBJ2-2; TCRdb designates TRBD2, a call that cannot be tested without DNA. CDR3 length: 13 amino acids. Germline assignment: CDR1 DFQATT and CDR2 SNEGSKA (reference sequence). CDR3 amino acids: CSALGVNTGELFF.